This is a list of T cell receptor beta chains from one sample in a study of beta chain features in type 1 diabetes. Sequencing used immunoSEQ multiplex PCR; TCRdb keeps in-frame clones, though not all of them. Here the sample spans about 370,000 clones, about 15% being singletons. Sequencing was performed on naive CD4+ T cells from blood. The receptors stem from a woman aged 18-29 years in good health. The CDR3 runs from the conserved cysteine through the conserved F or W. A D gene is named only where the DNA matches it firmly. Size values are once, few and many counts, or a class for expanded clones, and some rows have none.

clone_size	v_call	d_call	cdr3_length	j_call	cdr3_aa	cdr3_nt
-	TRBV5-1	TRBD1	18	TRBJ2-6	CASSGTTGAASGANVLTF	TGCGCCAGCAGCGGAACGACAGGGGCTGCCTCTGGGGCCAACGTCCTGACTTTC
-	TRBV29-1	-	11	TRBJ1-2	CSVKSEAGYTF	TGCAGCGTTAAGAGTGAGGCCGGCTACACCTTC
-	TRBV7-9	-	12	TRBJ1-2	CASSLTNRENTF	TGTGCCAGCAGCCTAACAAACAGGGAGAACACCTTC
few	TRBV15	TRBD1	15	TRBJ2-1	CATSRGATGGLEQFF	TGTGCCACCAGCAGAGGGGCCACAGGGGGCCTTGAGCAGTTCTTC
few	TRBV4-1	TRBD2	17	TRBJ2-7	CASSQDSGLAGAYEQYF	TGCGCCAGCAGCCAAGATAGTGGGCTAGCGGGAGCCTACGAGCAGTACTTC
-	TRBV30	TRBD1	14	TRBJ2-5	CAWSPRTGSETQYF	TGTGCCTGGAGTCCCAGGACAGGTAGTGAGACCCAGTACTTC
-	TRBV18	-	13	TRBJ2-5	CASSPPGEETQYF	TGTGCCAGCTCACCACCAGGGGAAGAGACCCAGTACTTC
-	TRBV14	-	15	TRBJ2-1	CASSHAGYQGNEQFF	TGTGCCAGCAGCCACGCCGGGTACCAAGGCAATGAGCAGTTCTTC
few	TRBV7-3	-	16	TRBJ2-3	CASSLTRLAGTDTQYF	TGTGCCAGCAGCTTAACCCGGCTAGCCGGCACAGATACGCAGTATTTT
-	TRBV6-1	-	13	TRBJ1-5	CASSNRDHGPQHF	TGTGCCAGCTCCAACAGGGACCACGGGCCCCAGCATTTT
-	TRBV6-5	TRBD1	15	TRBJ1-5	CASSSPGQGNQPQHF	TGTGCCAGCAGTTCCCCGGGACAGGGTAATCAGCCCCAGCATTTT